This T cell receptor beta chain was identified during a study of memory CD4+ T cells and cytomegalovirus serostatus. Study-level information: Healthy Belgian adult donors included about nine CMV-positive and some 25 CMV-negative people. Study conclusions and caveats: A US-trained random forest predicted CMV serostatus with median AUC around 0.9. Of under 200 reported CMV TCRbeta sequences, 55 to 80 were found in memory CD4+ repertoires.

The sort gate was single viable CD3+CD4+CD8-CD45RO+ cells for memory CD4+ T cells. The germline V and J ends were trimmed by 2 bases and 0 bases, with 14 bases remaining between them. Germline V gene data show CDR1 as MGHRA and CDR2 as YSYEKL. The CDR3 has 17 residues. The protocol was immunoSEQ multiplex PCR, while the TCRdb copy is restricted to in-frame clones and leaves out a portion. The sample carries approximately 61,000 clones, 80% recorded once. About this clone itself: Its antigen is unknown.

The source material was memory CD4+ T cells from blood. The origin of this receptor is an adult in good health and CMV-seronegative. Some clones in this sample may be carry-over from other donors' samples. The chain has TRBV4-1 and TRBJ2-4; possible D gene TRBD1, 5 bases. Here the CDR3 DNA reads TGCGCCAGCAGCCAACCCCCCGGACAAGTAGCCAAAAACATTCAGTACTTC. This encodes CASSQPPGQVAKNIQYF.